This TCR beta chain stems from a study of Graves' ophthalmopathy and Graves' hyperthyroidism (dated by TCRdb to about 2018). Concerning the study at large: Hyperthyroidism was defined as stable when no progression to ophthalmopathy occurred within 18 months of follow-up. For independent validation, a separate cohort was made up of roughly 19 hyperthyroidism patients plus 17 patients who later progressed from hyperthyroidism to ophthalmopathy. After sampling, hyperthyroidism patients received methimazole starting at 30 mg daily, and ophthalmopathy patients received high-dose intravenous methylprednisolone. In about six hyperthyroidism patients, the T-cell repertoire of thyroid tissue was compared with the T-cell repertoire of blood. A discovery set of 95 to 100 patients (around 45 ophthalmopathy, 55 to 60 stable hyperthyroidism) was enrolled to explore V-J signatures distinguishing ophthalmopathy from hyperthyroidism. In total, some 140 blood samples were TCR-sequenced: approximately 42 ophthalmopathy, roughly 77 hyperthyroidism and some 17 hyperthyroidism-to-ophthalmopathy patients. The study used TCR beta repertoire signatures to distinguish Graves' ophthalmopathy from Graves' hyperthyroidism and to predict progression to ophthalmopathy.

Patients with hyperthyroidism were aged 18 to 65 years, had been newly diagnosed, and had a disease duration of less than 2 months. Patients with other autoimmune diseases, uncontrolled infections, pregnancy or lactation were excluded. Clinical symptoms, serum thyroxine, TRAb, thyroid ultrasound and orbital computed tomography were used for diagnosis. Total RNA was extracted using Trizol reagent, and RNA quality was checked on an Agilent 2100 Bioanalyzer. Of note for this clonotype: The antigen this receptor binds is unknown. Possible read error: a much larger clone is one base away.

The CDR3, cysteine through phenylalanine, is 14 amino acids long. The sequence is cut down to CDR3 DNA, 42 bases in frame from base 1. CDR1 and CDR2 (DFQATT, SNEGSKA) derive from the germline V gene (reference sequence). V loses 6 bases of germline sequence and J loses 2 bases, and the interval between the two ends is 17 bases. For repertoire sequencing, the TCR beta CDR3 regions were amplified from RNA transcripts. The first round of RT-PCR was done with HTBI primers and the Qiagen OneStep RT-PCR kit, and was followed by a second round of multiplex PCR, then size selection and purification. Sequencing of the libraries was carried out on an Illumina HiSeq2000 in paired-end mode with 100 bp reads. From the authors' description of their analysis: SOAPnuke was used for read processing, and reads with adapters, uncalled bases, a mean Phred below 15, or no exact constant-primer or identifier match were discarded. COPE v1.2.5 was used to merge high-quality paired reads. Each unique nucleotide sequence was defined as a clonotype, and clonotypes were aligned to IMGT TRB V, D and J references with MiTCR v1.1. Only V-J combinations with frequency above 0.0001 were analysed, covering around 99% of repertoires. For each V-J combination, a TCR clonal expansion and chaos score was defined as F50 clonal expansion divided by the chaos observed in the TCRdist matrix. Welch's t-statistics and random forest were used to reduce features to about a dozen V-J combinations, which were fed into a naive Bayes classifier. Thyroid-blood repertoire similarity was quantified with the Morisita-Horn index. TCRdb reprocessing: public reads trimmed at Q25 with fastp, clones called with MiXCR, in-frame beta chains kept. CDR3 protein sequences are deduplicated, and each keeps its most common genes and DNA. What appears here as the V and J calls and clone size reflects TCRdb's work, not the paper's. Here the sample has about 1.2 million distinct CDR3 sequences; less than 45% occur a single time. The top ten constitute over 8.5% of the sample.

The paper as a whole reports these results and caveats: In validation, the model predicted ophthalmopathy progression with about 64% sensitivity and approximately 75% specificity; approximately 12 predicted patients were CT-confirmed with GO in a median of about 6.1 months. Among expanded thyroid clonotypes with frequency above 0.001, most also showed up in blood, which suggests that blood repertoires may reflect the thyroid immune response. Ophthalmopathy was separated from stable hyperthyroidism by the 13-signature model with around 89% sensitivity and less than 82% specificity in cross-validation and with 80%/75% in the test set. No statistical method was used to predetermine the sample size, and group allocation was not hidden from the investigators.

Sequencing used peripheral blood or thyroid tissue (not recorded which). This sequence uses TRBV20-1 and TRBJ2-7; a confident D gene designation cannot be given. The receptor comes from an adult man with Graves' hyperthyroidism. The CDR3 in this case is CSAEQDRSTYEQYF. The base sequence is TGCAGTGCCGAGCAGGACCGGAGCACCTACGAGCAGTACTTC.